The clone carrying this T cell receptor (beta chain) was observed many times. What it binds is unknown. V lost 5 bases, J lost 9 bases, and 14 bases lay in between. Germline loops: CDR1 SGHVS, CDR2 FQNEAQ. This CDR3 comprises 13 residues. These data are taken from a study of T cell repertoires in cytomegalovirus infection. About the research overall: In the study, CMV epitopes included recently identified HLA-C-restricted and well-studied HLA-B-restricted ones. Based on public TCR beta signatures, there were indications of CMV infection and of a matching HLA type.

Findings and limits, study-wide: Based on cumulative public TCR beta family frequency, carriers of CMV plus the relevant HLA were identified.

One entry per CDR3 protein results from TCRdb running MiXCR on the reads. Among about 920,000 distinct CDR3 sequences listed, about a third were seen once. This TCR was recovered from a human donor in good health (CMV status not recorded). Some clones in this sample may be carry-over from other donors' samples. The gene calls are TRBV7-8 and TRBJ2-1; no clear D gene. Here the sequenced sample was cultured CD8+ T cells from PBMCs, taken from culture after CMV antigen stimulation. CDR3 region: CASSPSPVGEQFF. The CDR3 coding sequence is TGTGCCAGCAGCCCTTCCCCCGTCGGTGAGCAGTTCTTC.